Listed below are T cell receptor beta chains from one sample, sequenced in a study of blood T cell repertoires in COVID-19. Produced via immunoSEQ multiplex PCR; TCRdb's table is partial and in-frame only. Of 60,000 or so clones in the sample, about four fifths were seen once. Source material: peripheral blood. The receptors come from a human donor in a cohort sampled during active COVID-19. CDR3s leave out the opening cysteine and the closing phenylalanine or tryptophan. Clone size, where shown, is once, few, many, or a class for clones that have expanded.

ASSRTSGSRGHGYT | TRBV28 | NA | TRBJ1-2
ASSRTTGTELYGYT | TRBV27 | NA | TRBJ1-2
ASSAGTGVGDEQY | TRBV5-1 | NA | TRBJ2-7
ASNPQQGNQPQH | TRBV19 | NA | TRBJ1-5
ASRDRTGNNQPQH | TRBV19 | NA | TRBJ1-5
ASSLGSGGSYGYT | TRBV7-2 | NA | TRBJ1-2
ASSLNAGGLGDTQY | TRBV7-2 | NA | TRBJ2-3
ASSQAATPQETQY | TRBV4-1 | few | TRBJ2-5
ASSQDDGQGRGEQF | TRBV4-3 | once | TRBJ2-1
ASSPGQSVYEQY | TRBV5-5 | NA | TRBJ2-7
ASSLSQNYGYT | TRBV27 | NA | TRBJ1-2
ASSFGDNYNEQF | TRBV11-3 | NA | TRBJ2-1
ASSQDGLAKTDTQY | TRBV3-1/TRBV3-2 | NA | TRBJ2-3
ASSVTGAYNEQF | TRBV7-9 | few | TRBJ2-1
ASSPWSGRADTGELF | TRBV28 | NA | TRBJ2-2
ASSPNPGSYEQY | TRBV18 | once | TRBJ2-7
ASSPPGRETQY | TRBV18 | NA | TRBJ2-5
ASSGGAGVSYEQY | TRBV2 | NA | TRBJ2-7
ASSYSSSGSNEQF | TRBV6-5 | NA | TRBJ2-1
ASTRTAYNEQF | TRBV10-2 | NA | TRBJ2-1
ASSEGGGLTYNEQF | TRBV2 | NA | TRBJ2-1
ASSLAKVNRIYEQY | TRBV5-6 | NA | TRBJ2-7
ASSRTSGDPGEQF | TRBV27 | NA | TRBJ2-1
ASRPTGTPYEQY | TRBV28 | few | TRBJ2-7
ASSGDRKETQY | TRBV18 | NA | TRBJ2-5
ASSLQGYSPLH | TRBV5-6 | NA | TRBJ1-6
ASRGGTSLQETQY | TRBV2 | NA | TRBJ2-5
ASSSLAGGFTGELF | TRBV7-2 | NA | TRBJ2-2
ASSPSGEKLF | TRBV6-5 | NA | TRBJ1-4
ASSDGSGFDYGYT | TRBV6-4 | NA | TRBJ1-2
ASSLGENQPQH | TRBV5-1 | few | TRBJ1-5
ASSLGPKGGETQY | TRBV5-6 | NA | TRBJ2-5
ATSVGGRTDTQY | TRBV24-1 | NA | TRBJ2-3
ASSTLVRTGAQEGYT | TRBV21-1 | NA | TRBJ1-2
ASSGKTANTEAF | TRBV5-8 | NA | TRBJ1-1
ASSFSGGTVTYEQY | TRBV28 | NA | TRBJ2-7
ASSQGQGAYNEQF | TRBV5-5 | NA | TRBJ2-1
ASSPRGGLEYQETQY | TRBV18 | NA | TRBJ2-5
ASSPGRGLTGELF | TRBV11-2 | NA | TRBJ2-2
ATSAIAWETQY | TRBV15 | NA | TRBJ2-5
SVEIPGQPYGYT | TRBV29-1 | once | TRBJ1-2
ASSPSETQY | TRBV18 | NA | TRBJ2-5
ATSRGFDRDYGYT | TRBV15 | NA | TRBJ1-2
SASAGTDTQY | TRBV20-1 | NA | TRBJ2-3
ASRLAGTSYNEQF | TRBV2 | NA | TRBJ2-1
ASSQGLGGSGRSYEQF | TRBV4-1 | NA | TRBJ2-1
ATSGTGARLAEAF | TRBV15 | NA | TRBJ1-1
ASSVGPGSGYT | TRBV9 | NA | TRBJ1-2
ASSLMALNTGELF | TRBV5-8 | NA | TRBJ2-2
AWNRGSTGELF | TRBV30 | NA | TRBJ2-2
ASNSFDSPREAF | TRBV28 | NA | TRBJ1-1
ATSDDIVPRETQY | TRBV24-1 | NA | TRBJ2-5
AWEAGEGQPQH | TRBV30 | NA | TRBJ1-5
ASSQVFSATYEQY | TRBV3-1/TRBV3-2 | NA | TRBJ2-7
ASSEADRGVYGYT | TRBV6-1 | NA | TRBJ1-2
ASSMVQGVNEKLF | TRBV19 | NA | TRBJ1-4
AIRTGGTDTQY | TRBV10-3 | NA | TRBJ2-3
ASSSQGGQNNSPLH | TRBV5-1 | NA | TRBJ1-6
ASSPGTGGTDTQY | TRBV7-3 | few | TRBJ2-3
ASSRVGTGNTEAF | TRBV18 | NA | TRBJ1-1